Listed below are T cell receptor beta chains from one sample, sequenced in a study of beta chain features in type 1 diabetes. The data were produced by immunoSEQ multiplex PCR, yet TCRdb's version contains in-frame clones alone and is incomplete. The sample gives fewer than 150,000 clones, 6.5% to 8.5% of which show up once; around 1.3% is in the top ten. The sample was central memory CD4+ T cells from blood. Source of these receptors: a woman in her 30s in good health. Each CDR3 is given with its conserved first and last residue. A D gene is named only where the DNA matches it firmly. Size tells how often a clone was seen (once, few, many) or the class of an expanded clone, and some rows leave it out.

D gene	clone size	V gene	J gene	CDR3 protein	CDR3 DNA
TRBD2	many	TRBV27	TRBJ2-2	CASSWASGTGELFF	TGTGCCAGCAGTTGGGCTAGCGGTACCGGGGAGCTGTTTTTT
TRBD2	few	TRBV5-1	TRBJ2-2	CASSASSLAANTGELFF	TGCGCCAGCAGCGCCAGCTCACTAGCGGCGAACACCGGGGAGCTGTTTTTT
TRBD1	.	TRBV7-9	TRBJ2-5	CASSSQGAQYF	TGTGCCAGCAGCTCTCAGGGGGCCCAGTACTTC
TRBD1	many	TRBV5-1	TRBJ2-1	CASGGQGGFDEQFF	TGCGCCAGCGGCGGACAGGGGGGTTTCGATGAGCAGTTCTTC
TRBD1	few	TRBV2	TRBJ1-5	CASRGDRGSPDQPQHF	TGTGCCAGCAGGGGGGACAGGGGGTCCCCAGATCAGCCCCAGCATTTT
.	once	TRBV5-1	TRBJ2-3	CASSLAPSEDTQYF	TGCGCCAGCAGCTTGGCCCCTAGCGAGGATACGCAGTATTTT
TRBD2	.	TRBV29-1	TRBJ2-5	CSHGLAGVGGETQYF	TGCAGTCATGGCCTAGCGGGAGTGGGGGGAGAGACCCAGTACTTC
.	few	TRBV4-3	TRBJ1-4	CASSQVGGVNEKLFF	TGCGCCAGCAGCCAAGTTGGAGGGGTAAATGAAAAACTGTTTTTT
.	many	TRBV18	TRBJ2-1	CASSGWRGRDEQFF	TGTGCCAGCTCCGGTTGGAGGGGCCGGGATGAGCAGTTCTTC
.	.	TRBV11-3	TRBJ2-3	CASSQRAGTDTQYF	TGTGCCAGCAGCCAAAGAGCGGGCACAGATACGCAGTATTTT
TRBD2	few	TRBV7-2	TRBJ2-7	CASSLMAGASYEQYF	TGTGCCAGCAGCTTAATGGCGGGAGCTAGCTACGAGCAGTACTTC
.	few	TRBV11-2	TRBJ2-2	CASTLAANTGELFF	TGTGCCAGCACTTTGGCAGCGAACACCGGGGAGCTGTTTTTT
TRBD1	few	TRBV30	TRBJ1-4	CAWSRQGATEKLFF	TGTGCCTGGAGTCGGCAGGGGGCGACTGAAAAACTGTTTTTT
.	.	TRBV2	TRBJ2-7	CASQVILGYEQYF	TGTGCCAGTCAGGTCATTTTAGGCTACGAGCAGTACTTC
TRBD1	few	TRBV28	TRBJ2-1	CASSAGQALNEQFF	TGTGCCAGCAGTGCGGGACAGGCCCTCAATGAGCAGTTCTTC
TRBD2	.	TRBV7-9	TRBJ2-7	CASSSRGFGTSSYEQYF	TGTGCCAGCAGCTCGAGGGGTTTCGGGACTAGCTCCTACGAGCAGTACTTC
.	.	TRBV15	TRBJ2-7	CATSRDEYYEQYF	TGTGCCACCAGCAGAGATGAGTACTACGAGCAGTACTTC
.	few	TRBV30	TRBJ2-3	CAWSTDRSSTDTQYF	TGTGCCTGGAGTACAGACAGGTCTAGCACAGATACGCAGTATTTT
TRBD1	.	TRBV5-4	TRBJ2-6	CASSLSVGTGGSGANVLTF	TGTGCCAGCAGCTTGAGCGTCGGGACAGGGGGTTCCGGGGCCAACGTCCTGACTTTC
TRBD1	.	TRBV28	TRBJ1-1	CASSSGQGSYTEAFF	TGTGCCAGCAGTTCTGGACAGGGGTCGTACACTGAAGCTTTCTTT
TRBD1	.	TRBV6-1	TRBJ2-2	CASGGGQGWTGELFF	TGTGCCAGCGGGGGGGGACAGGGTTGGACCGGGGAGCTGTTTTTT
TRBD1	few	TRBV28	TRBJ2-1	CASSSTGVGTNEQFF	TGTGCCAGCAGTTCGACAGGGGTAGGAACCAATGAGCAGTTCTTC
TRBD1	few	TRBV2	TRBJ2-3	CASGTGGSTDTQYF	TGTGCGAGCGGGACAGGGGGGAGCACAGATACGCAGTATTTT
.	.	TRBV7-2	TRBJ2-1	CASSLYREKLFF	TGTGCCAGCAGCTTGTACAGGGAAAAATTGTTCTTC
.	few	TRBV4-2	TRBJ1-5	CASSPSARGDGNQPQHF	TGTGCCAGCAGCCCCTCCGCCAGAGGAGATGGCAATCAGCCCCAGCATTTT
.	few	TRBV28	TRBJ1-1	CASSFAGLDTEAFF	TGTGCCAGCAGTTTCGCGGGTTTGGACACTGAAGCTTTCTTT
TRBD2	few	TRBV7-2	TRBJ2-5	CASSSTSGKEETQYF	TGTGCCAGCAGCTCCACTAGCGGGAAGGAAGAGACCCAGTACTTC